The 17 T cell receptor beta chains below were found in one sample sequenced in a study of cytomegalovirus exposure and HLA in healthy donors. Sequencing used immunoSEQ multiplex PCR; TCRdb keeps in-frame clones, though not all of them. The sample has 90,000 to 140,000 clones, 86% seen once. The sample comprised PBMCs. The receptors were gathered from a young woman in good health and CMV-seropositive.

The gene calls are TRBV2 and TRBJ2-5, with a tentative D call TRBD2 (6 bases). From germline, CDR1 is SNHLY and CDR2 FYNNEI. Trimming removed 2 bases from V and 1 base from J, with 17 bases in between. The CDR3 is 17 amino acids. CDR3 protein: CASSERYGGSGQETQYF. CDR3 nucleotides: TGTGCCAGCAGTGAACGATACGGGGGTTCGGGCCAAGAGACCCAGTACTTC.

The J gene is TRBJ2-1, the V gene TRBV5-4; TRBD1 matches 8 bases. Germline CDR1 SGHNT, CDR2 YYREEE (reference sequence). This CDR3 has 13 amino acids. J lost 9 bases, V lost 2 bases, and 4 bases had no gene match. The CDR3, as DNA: TGTGCCAGCAGCTTACCAGACAGGGGTGAGCAGTTCTTC. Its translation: CASSLPDRGEQFF.

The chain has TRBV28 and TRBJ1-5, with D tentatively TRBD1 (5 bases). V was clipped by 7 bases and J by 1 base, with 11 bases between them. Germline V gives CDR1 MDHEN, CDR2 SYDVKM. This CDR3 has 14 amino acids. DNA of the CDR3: TGTGCCAGCAAAGACCCAGGGAGCAATCAGCCCCAGCATTTT. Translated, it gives CASKDPGSNQPQHF. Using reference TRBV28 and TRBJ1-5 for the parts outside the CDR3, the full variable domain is DVKVTQSSRYLVKRTGEKVFLECVQDMDHENMFWYRQDPGLGLRLIYFSYDVKMKEKGDIPEGYSVSREKKERFSLILESASTNQTSMYLCASKDPGSNQPQHFGDGTRLSIL.

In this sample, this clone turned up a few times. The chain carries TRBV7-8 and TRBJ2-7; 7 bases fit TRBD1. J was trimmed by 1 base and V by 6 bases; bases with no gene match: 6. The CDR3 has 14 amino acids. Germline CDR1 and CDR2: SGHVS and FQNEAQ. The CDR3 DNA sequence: TGTGCCAGCAGGCCGTTCAGGGGGTCCTACGAGCAGTACTTC. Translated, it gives CASRPFRGSYEQYF.

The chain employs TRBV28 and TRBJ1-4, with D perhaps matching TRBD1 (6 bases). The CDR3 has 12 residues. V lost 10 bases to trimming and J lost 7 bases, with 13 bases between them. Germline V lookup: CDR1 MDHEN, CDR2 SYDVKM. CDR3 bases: TGTGCCATAGGGACAAGCGGTGAAAAACTGTTTTTT. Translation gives CAIGTSGEKLFF.

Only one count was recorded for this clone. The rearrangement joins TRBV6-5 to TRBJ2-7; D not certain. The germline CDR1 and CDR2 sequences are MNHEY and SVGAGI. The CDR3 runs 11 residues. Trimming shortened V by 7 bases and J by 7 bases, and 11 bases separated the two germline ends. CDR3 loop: CASTFAQEQYF. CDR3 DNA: TGTGCCAGCACCTTCGCCCAGGAGCAGTACTTC.

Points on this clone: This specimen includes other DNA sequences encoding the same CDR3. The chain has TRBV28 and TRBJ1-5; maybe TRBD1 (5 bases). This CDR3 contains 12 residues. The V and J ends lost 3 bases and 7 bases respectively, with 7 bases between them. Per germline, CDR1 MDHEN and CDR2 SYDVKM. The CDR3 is CASSLGGQPQHF. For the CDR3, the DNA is TGTGCCAGCAGTTTGGGGGGACAGCCCCAGCATTTT. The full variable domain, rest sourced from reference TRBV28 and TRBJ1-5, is DVKVTQSSRYLVKRTGEKVFLECVQDMDHENMFWYRQDPGLGLRLIYFSYDVKMKEKGDIPEGYSVSREKKERFSLILESASTNQTSMYLCASSLGGQPQHFGDGTRLSIL.

The CDR3 DNA follows: TGTGCCAGCAATTGGGGAGAGAGCACAGATACGCAGTATTTT. Encoded protein: CASNWGESTDTQYF. The chain has TRBV9 and TRBJ2-3; tentative D call: TRBD2 (5 bases). The germline gives CDR1 SGDLS, CDR2 YYNGEE. The V and J ends lost 6 bases and 0 bases respectively, with 11 bases between them. The CDR3 consists of 14 residues.

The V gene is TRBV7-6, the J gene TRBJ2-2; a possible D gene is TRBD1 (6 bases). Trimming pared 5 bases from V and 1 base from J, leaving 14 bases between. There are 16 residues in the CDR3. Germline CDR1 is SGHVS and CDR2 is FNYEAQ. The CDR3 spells CASSPVAGENTGELFF. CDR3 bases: TGTGCCAGCAGCCCCGTGGCAGGGGAGAACACCGGGGAGCTGTTTTTT.

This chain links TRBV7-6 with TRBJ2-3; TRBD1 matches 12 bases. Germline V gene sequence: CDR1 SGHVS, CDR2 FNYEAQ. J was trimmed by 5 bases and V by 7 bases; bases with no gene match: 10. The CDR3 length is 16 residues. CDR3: CASTGTGGVLGDTQYF. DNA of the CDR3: TGTGCCAGCACGGGGACAGGGGGCGTTCTTGGAGATACGCAGTATTTT.

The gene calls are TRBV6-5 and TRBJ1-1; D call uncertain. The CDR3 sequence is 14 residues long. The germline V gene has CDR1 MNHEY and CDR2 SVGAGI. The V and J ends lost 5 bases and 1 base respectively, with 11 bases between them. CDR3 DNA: TGTGCCAGCAGTAAGCGTCTTGGGAACACTGAAGCTTTCTTT. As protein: CASSKRLGNTEAFF.

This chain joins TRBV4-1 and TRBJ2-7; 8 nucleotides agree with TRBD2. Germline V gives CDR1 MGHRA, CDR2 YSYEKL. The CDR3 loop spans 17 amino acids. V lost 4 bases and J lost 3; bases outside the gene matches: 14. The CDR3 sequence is CASSPGRVAGPDYEQYF. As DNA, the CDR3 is TGCGCCAGCAGCCCGGGGAGGGTAGCGGGGCCGGACTACGAGCAGTACTTC.

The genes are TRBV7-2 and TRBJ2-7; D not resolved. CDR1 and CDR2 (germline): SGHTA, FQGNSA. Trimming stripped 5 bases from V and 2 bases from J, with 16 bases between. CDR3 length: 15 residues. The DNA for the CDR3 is TGTGCCAGCAGCCCACAGACCCTTGGGCCCTACGAGCAGTACTTC. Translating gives CASSPQTLGPYEQYF.

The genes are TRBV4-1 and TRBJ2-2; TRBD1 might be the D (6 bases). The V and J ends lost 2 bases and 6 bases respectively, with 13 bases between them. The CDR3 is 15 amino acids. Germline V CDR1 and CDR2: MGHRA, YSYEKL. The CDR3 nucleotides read TGCGCCAGCAGCCAACCAACCCGACAGGCCGGGGAGCTGTTTTTT. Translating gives CASSQPTRQAGELFF.

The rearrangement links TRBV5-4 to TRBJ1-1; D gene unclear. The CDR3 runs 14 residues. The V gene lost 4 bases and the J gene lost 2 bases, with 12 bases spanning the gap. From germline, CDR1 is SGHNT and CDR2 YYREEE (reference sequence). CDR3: CASSPEALNTEAFF. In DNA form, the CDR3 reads TGTGCCAGCAGCCCCGAGGCCCTAAACACTGAAGCTTTCTTT. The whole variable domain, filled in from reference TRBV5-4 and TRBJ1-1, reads ETGVTQSPTHLIKTRGQQVTLRCSSQSGHNTVSWYQQALGQGPQFIFQYYREEENGRGNFPPRFSGLQFPNYSSELNVNALELDDSALYLCASSPEALNTEAFFGQGTRLTVV.

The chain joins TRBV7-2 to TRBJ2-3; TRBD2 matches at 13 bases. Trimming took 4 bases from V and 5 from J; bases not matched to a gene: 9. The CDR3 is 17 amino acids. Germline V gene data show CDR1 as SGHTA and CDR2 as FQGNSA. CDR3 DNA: TGTGCCAGCAGCTCCGAACTAGCGGGAGGGCCCTTAGATACGCAGTATTTT. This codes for CASSSELAGGPLDTQYF.

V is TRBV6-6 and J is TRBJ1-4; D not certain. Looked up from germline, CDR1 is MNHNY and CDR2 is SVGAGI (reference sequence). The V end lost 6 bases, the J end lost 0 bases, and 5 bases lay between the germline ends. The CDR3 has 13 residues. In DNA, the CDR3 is TGTGCCAGCAGCGGAGCAACTAATGAAAAACTGTTTTTT. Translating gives CASSGATNEKLFF.